This entry lists 17 T cell receptor beta chains sequenced from one sample in a study of cytomegalovirus exposure and HLA in healthy donors (dated by TCRdb to between 2016 and 2019). The library was generated by the immunoSEQ multiplex PCR assay. A mixture of 60 forward primers for TCR Vbeta segments and 13 reverse primers for TCR Jbeta segments was used in the multiplex PCR. As stored in TCRdb, this immuneACCESS dataset retains in-frame rearrangements with V and J assigned. A fraction of the clones does not appear; measured against another copy, unresolved V genes explain less than half of the discrepancy, and the remainder lacks a known reason. The sample includes about 150,000 clones, with more than 80% observed a single time. The ten largest account for 4.8% of the sample. The sequenced material came from PBMCs. These receptors were taken from a man aged 18 to 30 in good health and CMV-seronegative.

V gene TRBV30 combines with J gene TRBJ1-2, with D hard to call. Trimming cost V 5 bases and J 1 base, with 17 bases left between them. The CDR3 totals 15 residues. CDR1 and CDR2 from the germline V gene are GTSNPN and SVGIG (reference sequence). For the CDR3, the DNA is TGTGCCTGGGTCGAAGTAGAATCCCTTAACTATGGCTACACCTTC. Translation: CAWVEVESLNYGYTF.

As DNA, the CDR3 is TGTGCCAGCAGCGCCCGGGAGCTCCAAGAGACCCAGTACTTC. Encoded protein: CASSARELQETQYF. The chain employs TRBV7-9 and TRBJ2-5; a weak D match, TRBD2 (6 bases). V was clipped by 5 bases and J by 1 base, with 11 bases between them. Germline CDR1 is SEHNR and CDR2 is FQNEAQ (reference sequence). CDR3 length: 14 amino acids.

CDR3 protein: CASTEDPSGSYEQYF. CDR3 coding DNA: TGTGCCAGCACCGAAGATCCCTCGGGCTCCTACGAGCAGTACTTC. The chain employs TRBV6-1 and TRBJ2-7; D call uncertain. Trimming took off 7 bases at V and 0 bases at J, with 16 bases between the two ends. Per germline, CDR1 MNHNS and CDR2 SASEGT. The CDR3 contains 15 residues.

The gene calls are TRBV9 and TRBJ2-5, with TRBD2 identical over 8 bases. CDR3 length equals 15 residues. CDR1 is SGDLS, CDR2 YYNGEE, per germline. Trimming cost V 3 bases and J 3 bases; bases outside gene matches: 7. The CDR3 DNA reads as TGTGCCAGCAGCGACACCGGGACTAGGGAAGAGACCCAGTACTTC. Its translation is CASSDTGTREETQYF.

The chain has TRBV7-9 and TRBJ1-5, with TRBD1 matching over 10 bases. V gave up 1 base and J gave up 0 bases; unmatched junction bases: 3. Germline CDR1 SEHNR, CDR2 FQNEAQ (reference sequence). The CDR3 is made up of 17 amino acids. CDR3 protein: CASSLEGQGYSNQPQHF. CDR3 nucleotides: TGTGCCAGCAGCTTAGAGGGACAGGGGTATAGCAATCAGCCCCAGCATTTT.

The chain combines TRBV5-1 with TRBJ2-7, with D unresolved. Germline CDR1 is SGHRS and CDR2 is YFSETQ. The CDR3 runs 13 residues. V was shortened by 4 bases and J by 4 bases, with 12 bases between the two germline ends. CDR3 sequence: CASSGGLWYEQYF. CDR3 sequence (DNA): TGCGCCAGCAGCGGCGGTCTGTGGTACGAGCAGTACTTC. The full variable domain, in which reference TRBV5-1 and TRBJ2-7 provide the parts outside the CDR3, is KAGVTQTPRYLIKTRGQQVTLSCSPISGHRSVSWYQQTPGQGLQFLFEYFSETQRNKGNFPGRFSGRQFSNSRSEMNVSTLELGDSALYLCASSGGLWYEQYFGPGTRLTVT.

The V and J genes are TRBV5-6 and TRBJ2-5; possibly TRBD2 for D (7 bases). There are 16 residues in the CDR3. With 5 bases removed from V and 4 bases from J, the gap between germline ends came to 21 bases. Germline loops: CDR1 SGHDT, CDR2 YYEEEE. The CDR3 loop reads CASSRPSGGGVETQYF. As DNA, the CDR3 is TGTGCCAGCAGTCGTCCATCGGGGGGCGGGGTAGAGACCCAGTACTTC. Filled out from reference TRBV5-6 and TRBJ2-5, the complete variable domain reads DAGVTQSPTHLIKTRGQQVTLRCSPKSGHDTVSWYQQALGQGPQFIFQYYEEEERQRGNFPDRFSGHQFPNYSSELNVNALLLGDSALYLCASSRPSGGGVETQYFGPGTRLLVL.

The V gene is TRBV5-4, the J gene TRBJ2-3; 12 nucleotides align to TRBD1. Losses at the gene ends were 3 bases for V and 6 bases for J; bases not matched to a gene: 8. The CDR3 length is 16 residues. Germline V gene lookup returns CDR1 SGHNT and CDR2 YYREEE (reference sequence). The CDR3 DNA is TGTGCCAGCAGCTCTACCTGGGACAGGGGGCGGGATACGCAGTATTTT. Protein product: CASSSTWDRGRDTQYF.

The V call is TRBV5-4, the J call TRBJ1-1, with D uncertain. Trimming stripped 3 bases from V and 5 bases from J, with 17 bases between. The CDR3 runs 15 residues. Germline assignment: CDR1 SGHNT and CDR2 YYREEE (reference sequence). In DNA, the CDR3 is TGTGCCAGCAGCTATAATCAGTCGACGGGGACTGAAGCTTTCTTT. This translates into CASSYNQSTGTEAFF.

This rearrangement joins TRBV10-3 to TRBJ2-7; 7 nucleotides agree with TRBD1. Trimming removed 5 bases from V and 3 bases from J; junction bases left unmatched: 4. This CDR3 has 13 amino acids. Germline values: CDR1 ENHRY, CDR2 SYGVKD. The CDR3 region has the DNA TGTGCCATCAGTTACAGGGGCAACTACGAGCAGTACTTC. It codes for CAISYRGNYEQYF.

The genes are TRBV7-9 and TRBJ2-2; 11 bases are shared with TRBD1. V lost 6 bases and J lost 5; bases outside the gene matches: 8. Germline values: CDR1 SEHNR, CDR2 FQNEAQ (reference sequence). The CDR3 covers 16 residues. This chain's CDR3 is CASRQPGQGETGELFF. Here the CDR3 DNA reads TGTGCCAGCAGACAACCGGGACAGGGGGAGACCGGGGAGCTGTTTTTT.

This chain joins TRBV14 and TRBJ2-4; tentatively, D is TRBD2 (5 bases). Germline V gene lookup returns CDR1 SGHDN and CDR2 FVKESK. This CDR3 spans 16 amino acids. The V end was cut by 0 bases, the J end by 8 bases, with 17 bases between. This chain's CDR3 is CASSQDLRTPEDIQYF. The CDR3 nucleotides are TGTGCCAGCAGCCAAGATTTAAGGACCCCGGAGGACATTCAGTACTTC.

The CDR3 spells CASSESLVYEQYF. The CDR3 DNA reads as TGCGCCAGCAGTGAGTCCCTCGTCTACGAGCAGTACTTC. The rearrangement links TRBV10-2 to TRBJ2-7; D gene unclear. This CDR3 spans 13 amino acids. Trimming took off 0 bases at V and 3 bases at J, with 6 bases between the two ends. Germline CDR1 reads WSHSY; CDR2 reads SAAADI.

The V gene is TRBV5-1, the J gene TRBJ2-2; 12 nucleotides line up with TRBD2. J was trimmed by 5 bases and V by 0 bases; bases with no gene match: 8. From germline, CDR1 is SGHRS and CDR2 YFSETQ. The CDR3 spans 18 residues. CDR3 residues: CASSLGLAGERRTGELFF. The DNA of the CDR3 is TGCGCCAGCAGCTTGGGACTAGCGGGGGAGAGGAGGACCGGGGAGCTGTTTTTT.

This rearrangement joins TRBV19 to TRBJ2-1; D may be TRBD2 (6 bases). Per the germline V gene, CDR1 is LNHDA and CDR2 is SQIVND (reference sequence). The CDR3 spans 16 residues. Trimming shortened V by 6 bases and J by 0 bases, and 15 bases separated the two germline ends. In DNA, the CDR3 is TGTGCCAGTAGAGATCCCGGGACTTCCTCCTACAATGAGCAGTTCTTC. Its protein is CASRDPGTSSYNEQFF.

This chain connects TRBV7-9 to TRBJ2-7; D is possibly TRBD1 (6 bases). The germline V and J ends were trimmed by 4 bases and 3 bases, with 10 bases remaining between them. Germline V gives CDR1 SEHNR, CDR2 FQNEAQ (reference sequence). The CDR3 has 13 residues. Here the CDR3 reads CASSSAGDYEQYF. CDR3 nucleotide sequence: TGTGCCAGCAGCTCCGCAGGGGACTACGAGCAGTACTTC.

In this sample, this clone turned up once. This sequence joins TRBV7-9 and TRBJ2-3; TRBD1 agrees at 8 bases. Germline V gene lookup returns CDR1 SEHNR and CDR2 FQNEAQ (reference sequence). After removal of 6 bases from V and 1 base from J, the junction contained 3 bases not matched to a gene. CDR3 size: 14 residues. The CDR3, as DNA: TGTGCCAGCAGGATGACAGGGGGCACAGATACGCAGTATTTT. Its translation is CASRMTGGTDTQYF.